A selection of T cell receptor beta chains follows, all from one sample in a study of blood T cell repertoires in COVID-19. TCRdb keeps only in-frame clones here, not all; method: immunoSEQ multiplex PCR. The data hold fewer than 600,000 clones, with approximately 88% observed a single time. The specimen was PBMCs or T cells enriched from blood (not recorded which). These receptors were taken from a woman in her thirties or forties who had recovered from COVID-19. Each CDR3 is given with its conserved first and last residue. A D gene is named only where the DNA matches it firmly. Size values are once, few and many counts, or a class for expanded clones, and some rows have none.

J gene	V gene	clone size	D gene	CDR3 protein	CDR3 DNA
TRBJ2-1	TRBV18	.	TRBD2	CASSSRGAGPYNEQFF	TGTGCCAGCTCATCGCGGGGGGCGGGGCCCTACAATGAGCAGTTCTTC
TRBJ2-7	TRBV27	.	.	CASSSPNSYEQYF	TGTGCCAGCAGTAGTCCTAACTCCTACGAGCAGTACTTC
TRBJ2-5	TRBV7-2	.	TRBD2	CASSLVVLAGGRETQYF	TGTGCCAGCAGCTTAGTTGTCCTAGCGGGAGGGAGGGAGACCCAGTACTTC
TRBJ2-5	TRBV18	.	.	CASSPLGQLETQYF	TGTGCCAGCTCACCCCTAGGACAGCTAGAGACCCAGTACTTC
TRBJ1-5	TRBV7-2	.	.	CASSFIREQPQHF	TGTGCCAGCAGCTTCATACGGGAGCAGCCCCAGCATTTT
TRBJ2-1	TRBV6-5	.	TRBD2	CASGPFVRGVDEQFF	TGTGCCAGCGGCCCCTTCGTGCGGGGGGTGGATGAGCAGTTCTTC
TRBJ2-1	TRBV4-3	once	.	CASSQDRRYNEQFF	TGCGCCAGCAGCCAAGATCGCAGGTACAATGAGCAGTTCTTC
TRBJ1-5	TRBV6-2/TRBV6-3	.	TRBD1	CASSNRQGGQHF	TGTGCCAGCAGTAACCGACAGGGCGGTCAGCATTTT
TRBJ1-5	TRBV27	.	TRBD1	CASSPRGGQTYSNQPQHF	TGTGCCAGCAGTCCTCGGGGGGGACAGACCTATAGCAATCAGCCCCAGCATTTT
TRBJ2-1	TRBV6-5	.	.	CASSPVAEGYNEQFF	TGTGCCAGCAGCCCCGTAGCCGAGGGCTACAATGAGCAGTTCTTC
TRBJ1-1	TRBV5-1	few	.	CASRSGSGSTEAFF	TGCGCCAGCAGGTCGGGCAGCGGGAGCACTGAAGCTTTCTTT
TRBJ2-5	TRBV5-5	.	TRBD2	CASQPPAGRKETQYF	TGTGCCAGCCAACCCCCCGCCGGGAGGAAAGAGACCCAGTACTTC
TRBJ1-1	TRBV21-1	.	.	CASSKVWVGRQGAPRAFF	TGTGCCAGCAGCAAAGTTTGGGTAGGGAGACAGGGGGCGCCTAGGGCTTTCTTT
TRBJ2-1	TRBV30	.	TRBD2	CAWRNIPTSGRAREQFF	TGTGCCTGGAGGAATATCCCAACTAGCGGGAGGGCTAGGGAGCAGTTCTTC
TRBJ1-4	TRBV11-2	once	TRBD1	CASSLDLGTGFEKLFF	TGTGCCAGCAGCTTAGACCTCGGGACAGGGTTTGAAAAACTGTTTTTT
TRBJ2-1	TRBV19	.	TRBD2	CASSTSGRAGLDNEQFF	TGTGCCAGCTCGACTAGCGGGAGGGCCGGGCTTGACAATGAGCAGTTCTTC
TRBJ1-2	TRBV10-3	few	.	CAISADRLGYTF	TGTGCCATCAGTGCTGACAGGCTGGGCTACACCTTC
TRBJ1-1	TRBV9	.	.	CASSVVGGQEAFF	TGTGCCAGCAGCGTAGTTGGGGGCCAGGAAGCTTTCTTT
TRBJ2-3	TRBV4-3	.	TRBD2	CASSYSGKSTDTQYF	TGCGCCAGCAGTTATAGCGGGAAAAGCACAGATACGCAGTATTTT
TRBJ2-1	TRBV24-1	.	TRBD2	CATSDSERTSGRTTHEQFF	TGTGCCACCAGTGATTCTGAAAGGACTAGCGGGAGAACTACCCATGAGCAGTTCTTC
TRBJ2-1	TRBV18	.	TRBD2	CASSTLTSGGSSYNEQFF	TGTGCCAGCTCAACCCTAACTAGCGGGGGGAGCTCCTACAATGAGCAGTTCTTC
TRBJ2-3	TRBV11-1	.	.	CASSLVSRSTDTQYF	TGTGCCAGCAGCTTAGTCAGTCGATCCACAGATACGCAGTATTTT
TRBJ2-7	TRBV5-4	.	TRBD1	CASSPLTGQASYEQYF	TGTGCCAGCAGTCCCCTGACGGGACAGGCCTCCTACGAGCAGTACTTC
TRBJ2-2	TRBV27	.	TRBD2	CATQLLAGRSAPTGELFF	TGTGCCACCCAGTTGCTAGCGGGACGATCCGCCCCCACCGGGGAGCTGTTTTTT
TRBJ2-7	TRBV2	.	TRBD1	CASSRTGQGALFTYF	TGTGCCAGCAGCCGGACGGGACAGGGGGCTCTTTTTACGTACTTC